The source of this T cell receptor (beta chain) is a study of cytomegalovirus exposure and HLA in healthy donors. Use of 60 Vbeta and 13 Jbeta primers characterized the PCR. Repertoires were generated with immunoSEQ multiplex PCR, while TCRdb's copy carries only in-frame clones and drops some. This table has some 160,000 clones, about 77% appearing once. Study results and limitations: Segments of the TCR beta V type were, in most cases, productive about 90% or about 30% of the time in an earlier analysis.

The CDR3 is 14 amino acids. V trimming: 6 bases; J trimming: 4 bases; junction bases outside the gene matches: 8. Germline CDR1 SQVTM, CDR2 ANQGSEA. Comments on this clone: Its target is unknown.

J is TRBJ2-3 and V is TRBV29-1; 9 bases line up with TRBD1. The sample taken for sequencing was PBMCs. This TCR was sampled from a man in his sixties in good health and CMV-seronegative. CDR3 sequence reads: CSVATGGDADTQYF. In DNA form, the CDR3 reads TGCAGCGTAGCGACAGGGGGGGACGCAGATACGCAGTATTTT.